This T cell receptor beta chain was retrieved from a study of T cells in Graves' hyperthyroidism and ophthalmopathy. Broader study findings: Ophthalmopathy, which appeared later, was predicted by the model a median around 6.5 months before onset. Most expanded thyroid clonotypes above 0.001 also appeared in blood.

TCR beta CDR3 region amplification was performed from RNA transcripts. TCR CDR3 underwent first-round RT-PCR with the HTBI primer set. TCRdb re-called the multiplex PCR reads through MiXCR, storing one row per CDR3 protein. The sample lists some 600,000 distinct CDR3 sequences; approximately 13% were seen once. Germline V lookup: CDR1 MNHEY, CDR2 SVGEGT. V lost 6 bases, J lost 7 bases, and 6 bases stayed unmatched. The CDR3 has 14 amino acids. In this sample, this clonotype turned up many times. Antigen: not known. The gene calls are TRBV6-2 or TRBV6-3 and TRBJ2-2; 9 bases fit TRBD1. The receptor's source is a woman aged 25 to 45 with Graves' hyperthyroidism that later progressed to Graves' ophthalmopathy. The sample comprised blood. CDR3 region: CASRGQGGFGELFF. CDR3 nucleotide sequence: TGTGCCAGCAGGGGACAGGGCGGTTTCGGGGAGCTGTTTTTT.